The 19 T cell receptor beta chains in this list originate from one sample, sequenced in a study of Ad26.COV2.S vaccination and SARS-CoV-2 variants. The table came from immunoSEQ multiplex PCR; TCRdb's copy has only in-frame clones and leaves some out. The table records around 300,000 clones, 90% of them present only once. The treatment is: roughly 19 received Ad26.COV2.S at low or high dose, single or two shots; roughly 5 received placebo; per-sample allocation not given. Following the first vaccine or placebo injection, samples were taken on day 63. The sample consisted of peripheral blood, taken in a trial of Ad26.COV2.S vaccine versus placebo. The receptors derive from a person aged 18-65 years who received the Ad26.COV2.S COVID-19 vaccine or a placebo.

The V call is TRBV19, the J call TRBJ1-5, with D tentatively TRBD1 (6 bases). The CDR3 covers 14 residues. Germline V gene data show CDR1 as LNHDA and CDR2 as SQIVND (reference sequence). The V end was cut by 7 bases, the J end by 4 bases, with 14 bases between. CDR3 sequence reads: CASTIRDTNQPQHF. CDR3 in DNA: TGTGCCAGTACCATTCGGGACACTAATCAGCCCCAGCATTTT.

CDR3 coding DNA: TGTGCCAGCAGCTTGGTAGGCCAGCCCCAGCATTTT. Its translation is CASSLVGQPQHF. The chain is built from TRBV5-4 and TRBJ1-5; no clear D gene. Germline V gene data show CDR1 as SGHNT and CDR2 as YYREEE (reference sequence). V dropped 0 bases and J dropped 7 bases, with 5 bases sitting between them. This CDR3 spans 12 amino acids. The whole variable domain, filled in from reference TRBV5-4 and TRBJ1-5, reads ETGVTQSPTHLIKTRGQQVTLRCSSQSGHNTVSWYQQALGQGPQFIFQYYREEENGRGNFPPRFSGLQFPNYSSELNVNALELDDSALYLCASSLVGQPQHFGDGTRLSIL.

The chain employs TRBV3-1 (or the pseudogene TRBV3-2) and TRBJ1-2; the D gene is possibly TRBD1 (5 bases). This CDR3 has 14 residues. CDR1 and CDR2 from the germline V gene are LGHDT and YNNKEL (reference sequence). V lost 5 bases and J lost 4, with 14 bases in between. CDR3 coding DNA: TGTGCCAGCAGCGGGACGGAGACAACCTATGGCTACACCTTC. Translation: CASSGTETTYGYTF.

The rearrangement uses TRBV3-1 (or the pseudogene TRBV3-2) and TRBJ1-1; 8 positions agree with TRBD1. V gave up 2 bases and J gave up 1 base; unmatched junction bases: 12. Germline CDR1 and CDR2: LGHDT and YNNKEL (reference sequence). CDR3 length equals 18 residues. CDR3 protein: CASSQTIGTGFSNTEAFF. The CDR3 coding sequence is TGTGCCAGCAGCCAAACCATAGGGACAGGTTTTTCGAACACTGAAGCTTTCTTT.

This chain links TRBV4-2 with TRBJ1-2; TRBD1 might be the D (5 bases). Germline V gene sequence: CDR1 LGHNA, CDR2 YNFKEQ. CDR3 size: 16 residues. Trimming stripped 2 bases from V and 3 bases from J, with 16 bases between. The DNA for the CDR3 is TGTGCCAGCAGCCAAAAGTCCTCCCAGACAGACTATGGCTACACCTTC. Translated, it gives CASSQKSSQTDYGYTF.

J is TRBJ1-1 and V is TRBV5-4, with D uncertain. V lost 4 bases to trimming and J lost 2 bases, with 15 bases between them. Germline V gene data show CDR1 as SGHNT and CDR2 as YYREEE (reference sequence). This CDR3 region has 15 residues. The CDR3 DNA follows: TGTGCCAGCAGCCCGGACGCTGGGGTAAACACTGAAGCTTTCTTT. Protein product: CASSPDAGVNTEAFF.

About this clone: A read error may produce the germline difference seen at one junction end. V gene TRBV4-3 combines with J gene TRBJ2-1; 9 bases agree with TRBD2. Germline V lookup: CDR1 LGHNA, CDR2 YSLEER. This CDR3 spans 17 amino acids. CDR3 coding DNA: TGCGCCAGCAGCCAAGCCGGGGCTAGCGGGACCTACAGTGAGCAGTTCTTC. Its protein is CASSQAGASGTYSEQFF.

The V call is TRBV28, the J call TRBJ2-5; 7 nucleotides agree with TRBD2. In germline, CDR1 is MDHEN, CDR2 SYDVKM. CDR3 length: 14 amino acids. J was trimmed by 2 bases and V by 2 bases; bases with no gene match: 2. CDR3 residues: CASSLISGQETQYF. Here the CDR3 DNA reads TGTGCCAGCAGTTTAATTAGCGGGCAAGAGACCCAGTACTTC.

V and J are TRBV7-3 and TRBJ2-2; 7 bases agree with TRBD1. The trim removed 4 bases at V and 6 bases at J, leaving 23 bases unmatched. The germline V gene encodes CDR1 SGHTA and CDR2 FQGTGA. CDR3 length: 20 amino acids. The CDR3 region is CASSYYPRWGTLTGAGELFF. In DNA form, the CDR3 reads TGTGCCAGCAGCTACTATCCCCGTTGGGGAACTCTTACAGGGGCCGGGGAGCTGTTTTTT.

The chain has TRBV29-1 and TRBJ1-1; 7 nucleotides line up with TRBD1. CDR1 SQVTM and CDR2 ANQGSEA come from the germline V gene. Losses at the gene ends were 4 bases for V and 6 bases for J; bases not matched to a gene: 8. CDR3 size: 13 residues. The CDR3 spells CSVGGQMIAEAFF. Here the CDR3 DNA reads TGCAGCGTTGGGGGACAGATGATCGCTGAAGCTTTCTTT.

A single count supports this clone. CDR3 region: CASSYAGTGQPQHF. The CDR3 nucleotides are TGTGCCAGCTCATATGCCGGGACGGGTCAGCCCCAGCATTTT. This rearrangement joins TRBV18 to TRBJ1-5; D may be TRBD1 (5 bases). CDR3 size: 14 residues. CDR1 is KGHSH and CDR2 is LQKENI in the germline V gene. V was cut by 5 bases and J by 6 bases, with 14 bases left in between.

This rearrangement joins TRBV7-8 to TRBJ1-2; 9 bases are a match to TRBD1. The ends lost 5 bases at V and 8 bases at J; junction bases unmatched: 6. CDR3 length: 13 residues. In germline, CDR1 is SGHVS, CDR2 FQNEAQ. For the CDR3, the DNA is TGTGCCAGCAGCGCCCGGGGACAGGGCGGCTACACCTTC. Protein: CASSARGQGGYTF.

The chain links TRBV6-1 to TRBJ2-7, with D uncertain. Germline CDR1 MNHNS, CDR2 SASEGT. V shed 1 base and J shed 9 bases, with 13 bases lying between them. The CDR3 covers 13 residues. Here the CDR3 reads CASSEVVMSRQYF. The CDR3 DNA sequence: TGTGCCAGCAGTGAAGTCGTGATGAGTCGGCAGTACTTC.

The chain links TRBV6-2 or TRBV6-3 to TRBJ1-1; 7 nucleotides match TRBD1. Trimming took 1 base from V and 3 from J; bases not matched to a gene: 5. Per the germline V gene, CDR1 is MNHEY and CDR2 is SVGEGT. The CDR3 runs to 15 residues. CDR3 region: CASSYFETGYTEAFF. Here the CDR3 DNA reads TGTGCCAGCAGTTACTTTGAGACAGGGTACACTGAAGCTTTCTTT.

The gene calls are TRBV5-6 and TRBJ1-2; D call uncertain. The CDR3 spans 13 residues. Germline lookup yields CDR1 SGHDT and CDR2 YYEEEE. The ends were cut back, 1 base at V and 2 bases at J, with 6 bases in the middle. The CDR3 reads CASSLPGNYGYTF. DNA for the CDR3: TGTGCCAGCAGCTTGCCGGGAAACTATGGCTACACCTTC.

The rearrangement uses TRBV11-2 and TRBJ1-2; D might be TRBD1 (6 bases). V was trimmed by 5 bases and J by 8 bases, leaving 18 bases between them. CDR1 and CDR2 (germline): SGHAT, FQNNGV. The length of the CDR3 is 14 residues. In DNA form, the CDR3 reads TGTGCCAGCAGCCCGGACCAGGGGTTAGGCGGCTACACCTTC. Protein product: CASSPDQGLGGYTF.

The chain is built from TRBV5-6 and TRBJ2-3, with 7 bases lining up with TRBD2. J was trimmed by 9 bases and V by 4 bases; bases with no gene match: 2. The CDR3 is 11 residues long. Germline values: CDR1 SGHDT, CDR2 YYEEEE. CDR3: CASSTGLTQYF. CDR3 nucleotide sequence: TGTGCCAGCAGCACGGGACTAACGCAGTATTTT.

This clone has only a few counts. The chain carries TRBV6-1 and TRBJ2-7; D is uncertain. Germline CDR1 and CDR2: MNHNS and SASEGT. Between the trimmed V and J ends, which lost 1 base and 2 bases, there was a span of 12 bases. This CDR3 region has 15 residues. DNA of the CDR3: TGTGCCAGCAGTGAAGAGGTGTCCCATGCCTACGAGCAGTACTTC. As protein: CASSEEVSHAYEQYF.

The gene calls are TRBV14 and TRBJ2-3, with 8 bases that match TRBD2. The germline V gene has CDR1 SGHDN and CDR2 FVKESK. The CDR3 totals 16 residues. The J segment lost 3 bases and the V segment lost 5 bases, leaving 10 bases of the junction unmatched. The chain's CDR3 is CASSYLAGRGTDTQYF. The CDR3 bases are TGTGCCAGCAGCTACTTAGCGGGAAGGGGTACAGATACGCAGTATTTT.